Below, 11 T cell receptor beta chains from the same sample are listed, as sequenced in a study of T cells after yellow fever vaccination. MiXCR was run by TCRdb on the 5' RACE reads, yielding one entry per CDR3 protein. The table lists approximately 300,000 distinct CDR3 sequences, 13% of them singletons. The source was CD4+ T cells sorted from PBMCs, collected 45 days after the yellow fever booster vaccination. These receptors all stem from a young man who received the YFV17D yellow fever vaccine.

V is TRBV7-3 and J is TRBJ2-1; tentatively, D is TRBD1 (5 bases). V was clipped by 1 base and J by 8 bases, with 12 bases between them. CDR1 is SGHTA, CDR2 FQGTGA, per germline. This CDR3 contains 14 residues. DNA for the CDR3: TGTGCCAGCAGCTTAAACAGGTTCAAGGATGAGCAGTTCTTC. This gives the protein CASSLNRFKDEQFF.

This clonotype was seen at least ten times. V usage is TRBV20-1 and J usage is TRBJ2-3; D is perhaps TRBD2 (5 bases). The V end was cut by 4 bases, the J end by 6 bases, with 11 bases between. The CDR3 consists of 12 residues. Germline-derived CDR1 and CDR2 are DFQATT and SNEGSKA (reference sequence). The CDR3 DNA reads as TGCAGTGCTACCGACCAGCGGGATACGCAGTATTTT. It is translated as CSATDQRDTQYF.

This clonotype turned up a few times. This CDR3 reads CASGSPTTQYF. In DNA, the CDR3 is TGTGCCAGCGGCTCCCCCACTACGCAGTATTTT. This rearrangement joins TRBV6-5 to TRBJ2-3; D remains unclear. The germline gives CDR1 MNHEY, CDR2 SVGAGI. The ends were cut back, 8 bases at V and 8 bases at J, with 11 bases in the middle. This CDR3 region has 11 residues.

The rearrangement uses TRBV5-6 and TRBJ2-7; D is tentatively TRBD1 or TRBD2 (5 bases each). This CDR3 is built from 16 residues. Germline V gene data show CDR1 as SGHDT and CDR2 as YYEEEE. V was trimmed by 4 bases and J by 3 bases, leaving 20 bases between them. CDR3 sequence (DNA): TGTGCCAGCAGCACCGGACGGGGCGTGGGGATCTACGAGCAGTACTTC. Encoded protein: CASSTGRGVGIYEQYF. Full variable domain (outside the CDR3, taken from reference TRBV5-6 and TRBJ2-7): DAGVTQSPTHLIKTRGQQVTLRCSPKSGHDTVSWYQQALGQGPQFIFQYYEEEERQRGNFPDRFSGHQFPNYSSELNVNALLLGDSALYLCASSTGRGVGIYEQYFGPGTRLTVT.

This clonotype was counted a few times. J is TRBJ2-5 and V is TRBV3-1; D ambiguous. CDR1 LGHDT and CDR2 YNNKEL come from the germline V gene (reference sequence). The V gene lost 5 bases and the J gene lost 7 bases, with 23 bases spanning the gap. The CDR3 totals 16 residues. Here the CDR3 reads CASSSTRRAISGTQYF. DNA of the CDR3: TGTGCCAGCAGCTCGACCCGGAGAGCCATTTCGGGGACCCAGTACTTC.

CDR3 region: CASSLRAAKNIQYF. CDR3 DNA: TGTGCCAGCAGTTTGCGGGCAGCCAAAAACATTCAGTACTTC. The rearrangement links TRBV12-3 or TRBV12-4 to TRBJ2-4, with D tentatively TRBD2 (5 bases). The CDR3 has 14 residues. Trimming cost V 3 bases and J 0 bases, with 6 bases left between them.

The chain recombines TRBV3-1 with TRBJ2-7; D remains unclear. The CDR3 is 12 amino acids. With 5 bases removed from V and 1 base from J, the gap between germline ends came to 6 bases. The V gene's germline CDR1 is LGHDT and CDR2 YNNKEL (reference sequence). The CDR3, as DNA: TGTGCCAGCAGCGCGTTTTCCTACGAGCAGTACTTC. This gives the protein CASSAFSYEQYF.

The chain carries TRBV11-2 and TRBJ2-1, with D tentatively TRBD2 (6 bases). Germline CDR1 and CDR2: SGHAT and FQNNGV. This CDR3 has 18 amino acids. Trimming removed 4 bases from V and 7 bases from J, with 26 bases in between. The CDR3 nucleotides are TGTGCCAGCAGCTCCTGGTATCCCAGAGGGGATGGAGGGAATGAGCAGTTCTTC. Its translation: CASSSWYPRGDGGNEQFF.

This clonotype was detected only once. The chain joins TRBV7-3 to TRBJ2-1; 7 bases fit TRBD2. Germline CDR1 and CDR2: SGHTA and FQGTGA. V dropped 0 bases and J dropped 0; count of bases not matched to a gene: 8. This CDR3 is built from 18 residues. The CDR3 is CASSLTVFGGSSYNEQFF. CDR3 DNA: TGTGCCAGCAGCTTAACAGTGTTTGGCGGGAGCTCCTACAATGAGCAGTTCTTC.

V and J are TRBV5-1 and TRBJ2-3; D is unresolved. Germline values: CDR1 SGHRS, CDR2 YFSETQ. This CDR3 contains 15 residues. The V and J ends lost 0 bases and 0 bases respectively, with 8 bases between them. The CDR3 protein is CASSLALASTDTQYF. The CDR3 DNA is TGCGCCAGCAGCTTGGCCTTAGCTAGCACAGATACGCAGTATTTT.

In this sample, this clonotype turned up many times. V gene TRBV5-6 combines with J gene TRBJ2-2; either TRBD1 or TRBD2 may supply D (6 bases each). V dropped 7 bases and J dropped 5 bases, with 12 bases sitting between them. The CDR3 is 13 amino acids. Germline V lookup: CDR1 SGHDT, CDR2 YYEEEE. As DNA, the CDR3 is TGTGCCAGCCGCTGGGGGGCGACCGGGGAGCTGTTTTTT. It yields the protein CASRWGATGELFF.